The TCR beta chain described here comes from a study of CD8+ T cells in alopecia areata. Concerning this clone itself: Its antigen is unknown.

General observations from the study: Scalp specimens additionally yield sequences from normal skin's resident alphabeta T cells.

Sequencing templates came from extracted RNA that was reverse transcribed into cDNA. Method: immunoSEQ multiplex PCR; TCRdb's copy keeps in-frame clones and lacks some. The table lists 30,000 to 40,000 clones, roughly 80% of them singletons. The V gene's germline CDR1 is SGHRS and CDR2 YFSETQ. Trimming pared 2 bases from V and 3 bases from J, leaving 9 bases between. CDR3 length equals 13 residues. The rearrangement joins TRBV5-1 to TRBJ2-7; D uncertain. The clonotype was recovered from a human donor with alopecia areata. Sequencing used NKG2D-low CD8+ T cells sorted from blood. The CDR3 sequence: CASSFSSGYEQYF. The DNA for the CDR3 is TGCGCCAGCAGCTTTTCGTCAGGCTACGAGCAGTACTTC.